This T cell receptor (beta chain) was identified during a study of identical twins. This clonotype was recorded many times. Its antigen is as yet unknown. One junction end disagrees with the germline gene, perhaps due to a read error. General observations from the study: Instead of following the same donors, the conclusions were based on cross-sectional statistical analysis. The abundant beta clonotypes from cord blood had fewer insertions, and memory repertoires had none of this.

Using its own MiXCR run on the 5' RACE reads, TCRdb lists one record per CDR3 protein. Among 550,000 to 800,000 distinct CDR3 sequences listed, about 7.1% were seen once. These records were also assigned to another study, of yellow fever vaccine responses in identical twins.

The sequenced material came from PBMCs. This TCR was sampled from a woman aged 18 to 35 in good health.

As DNA, the CDR3 is TGTGCCACCAGTGCCACCGAAACCAACACTGAAGCTTTCTTT. This codes for CATSATETNTEAFF. The genes are TRBV10-3 and TRBJ1-1; D is unclear. Looked up from germline, CDR1 is ENHRY and CDR2 is SYGVKD. The CDR3 is made up of 14 amino acids.